This T cell receptor beta chain was sequenced in a study of OX40 agonist ivuxolimab in advanced cancers. Study context: The group had a mean age of roughly 56 years, ranged from about 20 to 85, and was 82.7% male.

In the case of this clone: Antigen: not known.

Method: immunoSEQ multiplex PCR; TCRdb's copy keeps in-frame clones and lacks some. The table includes roughly 29,000 clones, roughly 86% detected once. Whole-study findings and limits: The antigens recognized by the expanded peripheral T cells, that is their antigen specificity, were not determined.

Per the germline V gene, CDR1 is MDHEN and CDR2 is SYDVKM. The CDR3 totals 11 residues. Trimming took 11 bases from V and 4 from J, leaving 12 bases between them. Patients with autoimmune history or systemic immunosuppression were excluded. Sequencing was performed on CD4+ or CD8+ T cells sorted from blood, taken in a trial of the OX40 agonist ivuxolimab. The clonotype was recovered from an adult with an advanced solid tumor such as melanoma, head and neck, liver or kidney cancer. This chain connects TRBV28 to TRBJ2-7, with a weak D call TRBD2 (6 bases). For the CDR3, the DNA is TGTGCCGGAGGGTCAAGTTACGAGCAGTACTTC. The encoded protein is CAGGSSYEQYF.